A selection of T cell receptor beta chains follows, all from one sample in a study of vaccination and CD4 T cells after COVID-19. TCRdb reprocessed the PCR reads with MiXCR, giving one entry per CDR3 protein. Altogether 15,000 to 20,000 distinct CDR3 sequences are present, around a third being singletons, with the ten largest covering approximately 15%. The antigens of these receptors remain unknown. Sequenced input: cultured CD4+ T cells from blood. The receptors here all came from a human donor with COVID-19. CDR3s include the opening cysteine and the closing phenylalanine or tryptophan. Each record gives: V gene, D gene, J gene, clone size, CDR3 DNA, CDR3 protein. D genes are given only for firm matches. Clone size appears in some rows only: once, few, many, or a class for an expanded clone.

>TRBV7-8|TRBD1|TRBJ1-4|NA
TGTGCCAGCAGCTTAGGCAGGGGGTCTGAAAGTGAAAAACTGTTTTTT
CASSLGRGSESEKLFF
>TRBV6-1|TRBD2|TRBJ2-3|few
TGTGCCAGCAGGGGGACTAGCGGACGCTACACAGGAGATACGCAGTATTTT
CASRGTSGRYTGDTQYF
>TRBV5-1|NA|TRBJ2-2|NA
TGCGCCAGCAGCTCGATCGGGGAGCTGTTTTTT
CASSSIGELFF
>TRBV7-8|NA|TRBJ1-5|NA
TGTGCCAGCAGCTTAGTCTCGTATAGCAATCAGCCCCAGCATTTT
CASSLVSYSNQPQHF
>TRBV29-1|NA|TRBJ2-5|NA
TGCAGCGTTGCCCGGAACAGCGGCGAGACCCAGTACTTC
CSVARNSGETQYF
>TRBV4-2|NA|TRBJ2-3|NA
TGTGCCAGCAGCCAAGACCTAGATACGCAGTATTTT
CASSQDLDTQYF
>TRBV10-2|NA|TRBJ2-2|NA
TGCGCCAGCAGTGAGACAACCGGGACCGGGGCCGGGGAGCTGTTTTTT
CASSETTGTGAGELFF
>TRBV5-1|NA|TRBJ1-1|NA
TGCGCCAGCCGAGATACAGGTTTGGTCTCGGTCTCTGAAGCTTTCTTT
CASRDTGLVSVSEAFF
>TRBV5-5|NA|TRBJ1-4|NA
TGTGCCAGCAGCCGGTCGGGGAATGAAAAACTGTTTTTT
CASSRSGNEKLFF
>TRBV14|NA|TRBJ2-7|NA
TGTGCCAGCAGCCAAGAAAATTTCAGACGGTTACAGGGCGCTACCGAGCAGTACTTC
CASSQENFRRLQGATEQYF
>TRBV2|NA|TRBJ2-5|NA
TGTGCCAGCAGTGAAATTCCCAGCACCCTAAAGACCCAGTACTTC
CASSEIPSTLKTQYF
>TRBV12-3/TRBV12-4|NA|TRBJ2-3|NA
TGTGCCAGCAGCCGGGATCCTGAAGATACGCAGTATTTT
CASSRDPEDTQYF
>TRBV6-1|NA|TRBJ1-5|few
TGTGCCAGCAGCCCTGGACTTATCTCCCAGGAGCCCCAGCATTTT
CASSPGLISQEPQHF
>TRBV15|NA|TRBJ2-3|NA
TGTGCCACCAGCAGAGATGCGGTTAGCACAGATACGCAGTATTTT
CATSRDAVSTDTQYF
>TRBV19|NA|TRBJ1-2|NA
TGTGCCAGTAGTATATGGGGACCGTCTGTTGGCTACACCTTC
CASSIWGPSVGYTF
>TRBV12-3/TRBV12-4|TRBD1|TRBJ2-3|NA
TGTGCCAGCATCTGGACAGGGACAGATACGCAGTATTTT
CASIWTGTDTQYF
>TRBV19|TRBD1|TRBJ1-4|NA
TGTGCCAGTAGTATTGGGGACAGGGGTTCGAGTGAAAAACTGTTTTTT
CASSIGDRGSSEKLFF
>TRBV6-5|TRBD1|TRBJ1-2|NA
TGTGCCAGCAGTTACGGGGGACAGAATTATGGCTACACCTTC
CASSYGGQNYGYTF
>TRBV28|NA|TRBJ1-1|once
TGTGCCAGCAGTTCTCGGGGGGGCCTGAACACTGAAGCTTTCTTT
CASSSRGGLNTEAFF
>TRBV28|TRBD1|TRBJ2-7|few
TGTGCCAGCAGTAAAGGACAGGGTAGCCACGAGCAGTACTTC
CASSKGQGSHEQYF
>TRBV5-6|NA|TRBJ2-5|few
TGTGCCAGCAGCTTGGGAGCCAGGGAGCTAGAGACCCAGTACTTC
CASSLGARELETQYF
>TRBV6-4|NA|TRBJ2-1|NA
TGTGCCAGCAAATTCAGTGACCGAACCAGCGATGAGCAGTTCTTC
CASKFSDRTSDEQFF
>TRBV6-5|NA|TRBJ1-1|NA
TGTGCCAGCAGTTACTATGCAGGGCCGGTGAACACTGAAGCTTTCTTT
CASSYYAGPVNTEAFF
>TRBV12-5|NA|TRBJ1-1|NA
TGTGCTAGTGGTTCCTATACTGAAGCTTTCTTT
CASGSYTEAFF
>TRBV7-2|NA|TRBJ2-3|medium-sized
TGTGCCAGCAGCTTAGCAGATACGCAGTATTTT
CASSLADTQYF
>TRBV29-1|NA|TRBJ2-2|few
TGCAGCGTTGCCAGGGAAGACTTCGACGGGGAGCTGTTTTTT
CSVAREDFDGELFF
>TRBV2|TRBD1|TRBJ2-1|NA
TGTGCCAGCAGCCGGGACAGGGGCTCCAATGAGCAGTTCTTC
CASSRDRGSNEQFF
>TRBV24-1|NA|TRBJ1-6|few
TGTGCCACCAGTGTTCAGGCGCCGTCCTATAATTCACCCCTCCACTTT
CATSVQAPSYNSPLHF
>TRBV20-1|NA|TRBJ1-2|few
TGCAGTGCTCGGAGCGGCCTAGGGGGCTATGGCTACACCTTC
CSARSGLGGYGYTF
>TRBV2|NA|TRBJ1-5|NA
TGTGCCAGCAGTCGCCAGGGAGGCTATAGCAATCAGCCCCAGCATTTT
CASSRQGGYSNQPQHF
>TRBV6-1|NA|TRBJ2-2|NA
TGTGCCAGCAGTGTGAGGGCAGCAAGTGTCGCCGGGGAGCTGTTTTTT
CASSVRAASVAGELFF
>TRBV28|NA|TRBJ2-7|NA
TGTGCCAGCGGTGCGCCTTACGAGCAGTACTTC
CASGAPYEQYF
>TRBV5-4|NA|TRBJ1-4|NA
TGTGCCAGCAGCCAAGGGGCCCTCCTACATGAAAAACTGTTTTTT
CASSQGALLHEKLFF
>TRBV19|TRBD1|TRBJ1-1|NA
TGTGCCAGTAGAGAGGACAGGGGGCGAGGTGAAGCTTTCTTT
CASREDRGRGEAFF
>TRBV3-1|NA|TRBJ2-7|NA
TGTGCCAGCAGGGTCGGGGACATCACCTACGAGCAGTACTTC
CASRVGDITYEQYF
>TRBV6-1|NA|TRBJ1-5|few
TGTGCCAGCAGTGAAGTGGGGGGTGGCAATCAGCCCCAGCATTTT
CASSEVGGGNQPQHF
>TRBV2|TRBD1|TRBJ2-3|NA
TGTGCCAGCACTCTGGACAGGGTAACAGATACGCAGTATTTT
CASTLDRVTDTQYF
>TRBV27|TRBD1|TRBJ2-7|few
TGTGCCAGCAGTTTTAGGGACAGGGGCTACGAGCAGTACTTC
CASSFRDRGYEQYF
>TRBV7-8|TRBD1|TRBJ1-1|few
TGTGCCAGCAGCCTACGACAGGGATTCGGCACTGAAGCTTTCTTT
CASSLRQGFGTEAFF
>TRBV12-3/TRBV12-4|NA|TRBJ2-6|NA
TGTGCCAGCAGTTCTCCCGGACCCTCTGGGGCCAACGTCCTGACTTTC
CASSSPGPSGANVLTF
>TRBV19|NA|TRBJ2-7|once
TGTGCCAGTCCACCGGGTAGGGTGAGGGTCGAGCAGTACTTC
CASPPGRVRVEQYF